This TCR beta chain was profiled in a study of blood T cell repertoires in COVID-19. The wider study: Spain, Italy and the United States supplied samples that represented acute and convalescent COVID-19. PBMCs, B-cell-depleted T cells, or T cells were the source of the cDNA or gDNA that made up the material.

Original analysis: Scientists estimated how many nucleated cells there were by amplifying reference gene primers. Repertoires were generated with immunoSEQ multiplex PCR, while TCRdb's copy carries only in-frame clones and drops some. That table is the source of V, J and clone size, and D and trimming were worked out from the DNA. Here the sample spans roughly 200,000 clones, about 88% being singletons. This clone was observed once. Germline V gives CDR1 SGHAT, CDR2 FQNNGV. This CDR3 spans 11 amino acids. Unmatched junction bases numbered 0, after V lost 3 bases and J lost 7 bases. The chain is built from TRBV11-2 and TRBJ2-7; 7 nucleotides agree with TRBD1. The TCR was taken from a woman between 25 and 40 years old with active or convalescent COVID-19. The sequenced material came from peripheral blood. CDR3 loop: CASSLTGEQYF. The DNA of the CDR3 is TGTGCCAGCAGCTTGACAGGGGAGCAGTACTTC.